This TCR beta chain was identified during a study of blood T cell repertoires in COVID-19. Overall study: PBMCs, B-cell-depleted T cells, or T cells were the source of the cDNA or gDNA that made up the material.

The V and J ends lost 1 base and 3 bases respectively, with 15 bases between them. The CDR3 runs 17 residues. Per the original data handling: Scientists estimated how many nucleated cells there were by amplifying reference gene primers. Only in-frame clones appear in the TCRdb table, and some are missing; sequencing was by immunoSEQ multiplex PCR. Clone size and V and J calls were adopted from that table, with D and trimming inferred from the DNA. The repertoire includes about 160,000 clones, approximately 83% of them detected once, and less than 3.5% sits in the top ten. The source material was peripheral blood. The receptor's source is a man between 65 and 85 years old with acute or convalescent COVID-19. This chain connects TRBV6-7 to TRBJ2-2; maybe TRBD1 (6 bases). TRBV6-7 is flagged as an ORF with uncertain function. Written as DNA, the CDR3 is TGTGCCAGCAGTTACTGTCCAGGGACACGTTACACCGGGGAGCTGTTTTTT. This sequence encodes CASSYCPGTRYTGELFF.